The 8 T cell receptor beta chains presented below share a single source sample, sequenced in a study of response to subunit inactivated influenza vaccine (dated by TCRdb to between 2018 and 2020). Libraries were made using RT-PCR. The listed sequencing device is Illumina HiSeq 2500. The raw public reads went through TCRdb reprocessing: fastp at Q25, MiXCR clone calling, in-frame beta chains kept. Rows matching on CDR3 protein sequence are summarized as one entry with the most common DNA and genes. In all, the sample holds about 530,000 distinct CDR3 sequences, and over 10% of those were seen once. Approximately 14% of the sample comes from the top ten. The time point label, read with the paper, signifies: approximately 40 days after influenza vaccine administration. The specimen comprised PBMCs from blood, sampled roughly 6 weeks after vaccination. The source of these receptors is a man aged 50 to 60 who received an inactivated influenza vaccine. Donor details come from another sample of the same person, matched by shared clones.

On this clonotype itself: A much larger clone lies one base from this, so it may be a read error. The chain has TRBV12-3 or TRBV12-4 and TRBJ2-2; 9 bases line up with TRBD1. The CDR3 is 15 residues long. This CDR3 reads CASRRDRVNTGELYF. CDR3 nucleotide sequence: TGTGCCAGCAGGAGGGACAGGGTAAACACCGGGGAGCTGTATTTT.

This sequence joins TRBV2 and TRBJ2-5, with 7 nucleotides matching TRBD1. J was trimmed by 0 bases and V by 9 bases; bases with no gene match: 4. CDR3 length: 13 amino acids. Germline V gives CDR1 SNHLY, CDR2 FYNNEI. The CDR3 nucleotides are TGTGCCAGGTCGGGACAGAACCAAGAGACCCAGTACTTC. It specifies CARSGQNQETQYF.

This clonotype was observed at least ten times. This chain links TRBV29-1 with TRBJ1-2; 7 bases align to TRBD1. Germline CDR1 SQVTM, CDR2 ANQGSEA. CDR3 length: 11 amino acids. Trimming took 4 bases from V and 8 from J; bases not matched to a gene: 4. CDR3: CSVGQGGGYTF. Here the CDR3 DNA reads TGCAGCGTTGGACAGGGCGGGGGCTACACCTTC.

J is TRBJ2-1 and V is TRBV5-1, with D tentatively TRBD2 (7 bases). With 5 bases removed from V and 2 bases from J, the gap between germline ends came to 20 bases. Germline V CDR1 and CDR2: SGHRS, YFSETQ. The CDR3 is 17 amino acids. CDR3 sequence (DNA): TGCGCCAGCAGGGGGGCCGGGACTACCGCCGCCTACAATGAGCAGTTCTTC. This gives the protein CASRGAGTTAAYNEQFF.

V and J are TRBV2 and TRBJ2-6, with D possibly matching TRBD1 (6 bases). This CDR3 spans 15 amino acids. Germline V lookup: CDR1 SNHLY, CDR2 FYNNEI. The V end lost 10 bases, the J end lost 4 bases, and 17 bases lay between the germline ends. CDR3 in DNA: TGTGCCAAACAAAAACAGGGCGTCGGGGCCAACGTCCTGACTTTC. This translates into CAKQKQGVGANVLTF.

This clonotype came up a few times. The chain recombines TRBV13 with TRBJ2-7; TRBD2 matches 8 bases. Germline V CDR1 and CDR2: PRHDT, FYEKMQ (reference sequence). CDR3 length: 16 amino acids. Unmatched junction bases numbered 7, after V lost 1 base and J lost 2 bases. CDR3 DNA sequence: TGTGCCAGCAGCTTAGCCCTAGCGGGTAGAACCTACGAGCAGTACTTC. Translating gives CASSLALAGRTYEQYF.

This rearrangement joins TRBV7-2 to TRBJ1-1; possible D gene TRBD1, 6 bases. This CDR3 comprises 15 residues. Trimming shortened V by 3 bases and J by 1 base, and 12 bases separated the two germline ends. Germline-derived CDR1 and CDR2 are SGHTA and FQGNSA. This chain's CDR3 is CASSFGGPRNTEAFF. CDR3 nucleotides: TGTGCCAGCAGCTTCGGGGGGCCCCGGAACACTGAAGCTTTCTTT.

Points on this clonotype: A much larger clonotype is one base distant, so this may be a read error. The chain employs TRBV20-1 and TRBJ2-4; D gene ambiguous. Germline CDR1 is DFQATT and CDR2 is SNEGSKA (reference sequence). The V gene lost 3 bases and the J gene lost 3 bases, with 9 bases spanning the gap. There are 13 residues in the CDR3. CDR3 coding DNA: TGCAGTGCTAGGTGGGCGGTCAAAAACATTCAGTACTTC. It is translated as CSARWAVKNIQYF.